Each of the 8 T cell receptor beta chains below was sequenced from the same sample in a study of T cell repertoires in cytomegalovirus infection. Which antigens these TCRs recognize remains unknown. TCRdb independently ran MiXCR on the reads; one entry per CDR3 protein. The sample comprises 300,000 to 400,000 distinct CDR3 sequences, almost 30% of which are singletons, and approximately 20% rests with the top ten. The source material was cultured PBMCs, sampled from culture after CMV antigen stimulation. Receptors were obtained from a human donor in good health (CMV status not recorded). Some clones in this sample may be carry-over from other donors' samples.

A few counts support this clonotype. The J gene is TRBJ2-7, the V gene TRBV2; D tentatively fits TRBD1 or TRBD2 (5 bases each). Germline V CDR1 and CDR2: SNHLY, FYNNEI. Trimming cost V 6 bases and J 7 bases, with 13 bases left between them. This CDR3 is built from 12 residues. The CDR3 DNA reads as TGTGCCAGCAGCGGCCCAGGGACGGAGCAGTACTTC. Translated, it gives CASSGPGTEQYF. Variable domain in full (rest from reference TRBV2 and TRBJ2-7): EPEVTQTPSHQVTQMGQEVILRCVPISNHLYFYWYRQILGQKVEFLVSFYNNEISEKSEIFDDQFSVERPDGSNFTLKIRSTKLEDSAMYFCASSGPGTEQYFGPGTRLTVT.

This clonotype was picked up a small number of times. The rearrangement uses TRBV12-3 or TRBV12-4 and TRBJ1-5; D gene uncertain. With 3 bases removed from V and 3 bases from J, the gap between germline ends came to 6 bases. The CDR3 length is 13 residues. The DNA for the CDR3 is TGTGCCAGCAGTTTCAGCGCCAATCAGCCCCAGCATTTT. Translated: CASSFSANQPQHF.

This clonotype was found a few times. The chain couples TRBV7-8 to TRBJ1-6; 7 bases line up with TRBD1. The CDR3 length is 18 residues. In germline, CDR1 is SGHVS, CDR2 FQNEAQ. After removal of 5 bases from V and 9 bases from J, the junction contained 19 bases not matched to a gene. CDR3 in amino acids: CASSQKTGHGGGSSPLHF. The CDR3 DNA reads TGTGCCAGCAGCCAAAAGACAGGGCACGGGGGCGGTAGTTCACCCCTCCACTTT.

In this sample, this clonotype turned up a few times. J is TRBJ2-1 and V is TRBV10-2, with D possibly TRBD2 on 6 matching bases. This CDR3 has 14 residues. The ends were cut back, 7 bases at V and 2 bases at J, with 12 bases in the middle. The germline CDR1 and CDR2 sequences are WSHSY and SAAADI. CDR3 residues: CASNPGLAYNEQFF. CDR3 coding DNA: TGCGCCAGCAATCCGGGACTTGCCTACAATGAGCAGTTCTTC.

The CDR3 protein is CASSEEWEGDEQYF. In DNA, the CDR3 is TGTGCCAGCAGTGAAGAGTGGGAAGGGGACGAGCAGTACTTC. This chain connects TRBV2 to TRBJ2-7, with D possibly matching TRBD1 (5 bases). The germline CDR1 and CDR2 sequences are SNHLY and FYNNEI. Trimming shortened V by 1 base and J by 5 bases, and 12 bases separated the two germline ends. This CDR3 contains 14 residues.

V gene TRBV6-5 combines with J gene TRBJ1-4; tentative D call: TRBD1 (5 bases). CDR3 length equals 15 residues. Germline values: CDR1 MNHEY, CDR2 SVGAGI. Trimming cost V 0 bases and J 8 bases, with 13 bases left between them. CDR3 DNA sequence: TGTGCCAGCAGTTACTCTGGGGGTTCCGGCGAAAAACTGTTTTTT. Protein product: CASSYSGGSGEKLFF.

The CDR3 DNA reads TGTGCCAGCAGTAATTCAGGAAACGGGCAGCCCCAGCATTTT. Translating it yields CASSNSGNGQPQHF. The V call is TRBV12-3 or TRBV12-4, the J call TRBJ1-5; no firm D call. Trimming shortened V by 5 bases and J by 7 bases, and 15 bases separated the two germline ends. The CDR3 is 14 residues long.

This rearrangement joins TRBV6-1 to TRBJ2-3, with 9 bases matching TRBD1. From germline, CDR1 is MNHNS and CDR2 SASEGT. The CDR3 loop spans 14 amino acids. V shed 10 bases and J 4 bases; nucleotides not matched to a gene: 9. In DNA form, the CDR3 reads TGTGCCAAAACAGGGGGCCATTATCCAGATACGCAGTATTTT. As protein: CAKTGGHYPDTQYF.